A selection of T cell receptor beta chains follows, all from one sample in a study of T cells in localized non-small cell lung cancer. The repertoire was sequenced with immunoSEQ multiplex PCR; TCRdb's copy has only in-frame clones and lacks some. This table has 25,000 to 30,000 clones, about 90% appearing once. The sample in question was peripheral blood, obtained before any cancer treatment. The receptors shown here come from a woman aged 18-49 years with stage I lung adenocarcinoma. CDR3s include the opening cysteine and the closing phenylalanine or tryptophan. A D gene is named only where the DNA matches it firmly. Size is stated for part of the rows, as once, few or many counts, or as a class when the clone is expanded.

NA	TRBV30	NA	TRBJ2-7	TGTGCCTGGTGGGAACCAGGGGCGGGAGTGGGGGAGCAGTACTTC	CAWWEPGAGVGEQYF
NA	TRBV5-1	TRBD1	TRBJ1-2	TGCGCCAGCAGCCCAACAGGGACAGGGAACGGCTACACCTTC	CASSPTGTGNGYTF
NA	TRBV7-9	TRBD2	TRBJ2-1	TGTGCCAGCAGCCCCGACGCGGGAGTGTCCTACAATGAGCAGTTCTTC	CASSPDAGVSYNEQFF
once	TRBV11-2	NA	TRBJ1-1	TGTGCCAGCAGCTTTAGGGGAAACACTGAAGCTTTCTTT	CASSFRGNTEAFF
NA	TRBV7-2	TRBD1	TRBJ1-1	TGTGCCAGCAGCCATCCAGGGGGCACTGAAGCTTTCTTT	CASSHPGGTEAFF
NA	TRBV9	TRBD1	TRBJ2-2	TGTGCCAGCAGCGGGGACAGTCCCACCGGGGAGCTGTTTTTT	CASSGDSPTGELFF
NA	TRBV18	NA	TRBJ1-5	TGTGCCAGCTCACAAACAGAGGGCCACAATCAGCCCCAGCATTTT	CASSQTEGHNQPQHF
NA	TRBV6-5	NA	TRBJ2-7	TGTGCCACGGGAGACACTAACTACGAGCAGTACTTC	CATGDTNYEQYF
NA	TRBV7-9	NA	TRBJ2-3	TGTGCCAGCAGCGGTCAGCGTTTGAACACAGATACGCAGTATTTT	CASSGQRLNTDTQYF
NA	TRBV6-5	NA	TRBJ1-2	TGTGCCAGCAGGGAGTCGGGCAGGGGCTACACCTTC	CASRESGRGYTF
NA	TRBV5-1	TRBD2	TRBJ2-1	TGCGCCAGCAGCCAACTCGGGACTAGCGGGAGGGCTTACGAGCAGTTCTTC	CASSQLGTSGRAYEQFF
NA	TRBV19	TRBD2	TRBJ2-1	TGTGCCAGTAGTATAGCCCGCGGACTAGCAAATGAGCAGTTCTTC	CASSIARGLANEQFF
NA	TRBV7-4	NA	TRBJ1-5	TGTGCCAGCAGCTTAGCTGTAGGGGTGGGCAATCAGCCCCAGCATTTT	CASSLAVGVGNQPQHF
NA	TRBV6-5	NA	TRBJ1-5	TGTGCCAGCAGTTACGCAAGGGGGGAGCCCCAGCATTTT	CASSYARGEPQHF
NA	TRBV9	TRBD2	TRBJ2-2	TGTGCCAGCAGGGGGACTAGCGGAAACCCTTCGAACACCGGGGAGCTGTTTTTT	CASRGTSGNPSNTGELFF
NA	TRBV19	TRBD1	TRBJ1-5	TGTGCCAGTACAAGGGACAGGGGGGAAGATCAGCCCCAGCATTTT	CASTRDRGEDQPQHF
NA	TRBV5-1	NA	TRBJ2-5	TGCGCCAGCAGCTACTTTGCTTCCGGGACGCAAGAGACCCAGTACTTC	CASSYFASGTQETQYF
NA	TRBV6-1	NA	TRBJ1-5	TGTGCCAGTAAAGTGGATAGCAATCAGCCCCAGCATTTT	CASKVDSNQPQHF
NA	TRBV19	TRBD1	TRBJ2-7	TGTGCCAGTAGTACTGCGGGGACAGGGAATTACGAGCAGTACTTC	CASSTAGTGNYEQYF
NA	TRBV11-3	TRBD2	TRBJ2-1	TGTGCCAGCAGCTTAGTTGGAGCGGGAGCTGAGCAGTTCTTC	CASSLVGAGAEQFF
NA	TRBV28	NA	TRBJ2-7	TGTGCCAGCGGGGCGGGGACAGTACCCTACGAGCAGTACTTC	CASGAGTVPYEQYF
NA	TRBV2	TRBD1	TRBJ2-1	TGTGCCAGCACCGGACAGGGGAGCGGTGAGCAGTTCTTC	CASTGQGSGEQFF